These T cell receptor beta chains were read from a single sample in a study of T cell clusters in autoimmune cytopenias. TCRdb reprocessed the multiplex PCR reads; each CDR3 protein has one entry and no DNA is given. This repertoire includes approximately 2,000 distinct CDR3 sequences. This sample also belongs to another study, concerning T cell repertoires in aging, cancer and after chemotherapy.

The sample taken for sequencing was peripheral blood. The receptors come from a human donor with chronic lymphocytic leukemia. Each CDR3 is given with its conserved first and last residue. Expanded clones are given a class, and other clones once, few, many or no size at all.

j_call | clone_size | v_call | cdr3_aa
TRBJ2-1 | medium-sized | TRBV13 | CASSLAQGGDEQFF
TRBJ1-5 | medium-sized | TRBV27 | CASSLGSVGWQPQHF
TRBJ1-4 | medium-sized | TRBV5-4 | CASSFSGLELFF
TRBJ1-4 | medium-sized | TRBV11-2 | CASSLDRGGKLFF
TRBJ1-6 | NA | TRBV12-5 | CASGLQGTSPLHF
TRBJ2-3 | medium-sized | TRBV5-1 | CASSLGQLVGDTQYF
TRBJ1-4 | medium-sized | TRBV7-6 | CASSLGPGMDEKLFF
TRBJ2-5 | medium-sized | TRBV19 | CASTPSGSRQETQYF
TRBJ1-4 | medium-sized | TRBV11-2 | CASSLGGLRGKLFF
TRBJ1-3 | medium-sized | TRBV6-1 | CASSKGQAFSGNTIYF
TRBJ2-4 | medium-sized | TRBV30 | CAWRRGGVAKNIQYF
TRBJ2-7 | medium-sized | TRBV5-1 | CASSLEPYEQYF
TRBJ1-2 | medium-sized | TRBV19 | CASRRTDGLTNYGYTF
TRBJ1-5 | NA | TRBV6-1 | CASSEFLPLSTSNQPQHF
TRBJ1-1 | medium-sized | TRBV29-1 | CSVDRMGTEAFF
TRBJ2-2 | NA | TRBV4-3 | CASSQDPTHPGELFF
TRBJ1-2 | medium-sized | TRBV18 | CASSPGAADLANYGYTF